The 27 T cell receptor beta chains below come from one sample, sequenced in a study of Ad26.COV2.S vaccination and SARS-CoV-2 variants. Using immunoSEQ multiplex PCR, the repertoire was profiled, and TCRdb retains in-frame clones only, with some absent. The sample shows approximately 480,000 clones, roughly 89% of them seen only once. Treatment in this sample: roughly 19 received Ad26.COV2.S at low or high dose, single or two shots; roughly five received placebo; per-sample allocation not given. The study sampled participants on day 63 after the first vaccine or placebo injection. Here the sequenced sample was peripheral blood, taken in a trial of Ad26.COV2.S vaccine versus placebo. Receptor source: a person between 18 and 60 years old who received the Ad26.COV2.S COVID-19 vaccine or a placebo.

V and J are TRBV7-9 and TRBJ1-1; possible D gene TRBD1, 5 bases. The CDR3 loop spans 17 amino acids. Germline V CDR1 and CDR2: SEHNR, FQNEAQ (reference sequence). V was clipped by 7 bases and J by 5 bases, with 26 bases between them. CDR3: CASNMKGPLGLGTEAFF. The CDR3 region has the DNA TGTGCCAGCAACATGAAGGGGCCCCTGGGATTGGGTACTGAAGCTTTCTTT.

The chain joins TRBV5-5 to TRBJ2-1, with 11 bases lining up with TRBD2. Losses at the gene ends were 5 bases for V and 2 bases for J; bases not matched to a gene: 0. Per the germline V gene, CDR1 is SGHKS and CDR2 is YYEKEE (reference sequence). This CDR3 comprises 14 residues. CDR3 sequence reads: CASRTSGTYNEQFF. CDR3 bases: TGTGCCAGCAGGACTAGCGGGACCTACAATGAGCAGTTCTTC.

The chain uses TRBV28 and TRBJ1-1; maybe TRBD1 (6 bases). The ends were cut back, 8 bases at V and 3 bases at J, with 19 bases in the middle. CDR1 is MDHEN and CDR2 is SYDVKM in the germline V gene. CDR3 length equals 15 residues. Here the CDR3 reads CASGPAQGADTEAFF. The CDR3 nucleotides are TGTGCCAGCGGCCCCGCACAGGGAGCGGACACTGAAGCTTTCTTT.

The V gene is TRBV5-1, the J gene TRBJ2-7; the match to TRBD2 covers 7 bases. The CDR3 loop spans 14 amino acids. J was trimmed by 7 bases and V by 0 bases; bases with no gene match: 7. Germline CDR1 SGHRS, CDR2 YFSETQ. The CDR3 DNA is TGCGCCAGCAGCTTGGGCGGGAGCTCCGGTGAGCAGTACTTC. Amino acid sequence: CASSLGGSSGEQYF.

V usage is TRBV5-4 and J usage is TRBJ2-3, with D hard to call. V lost 0 bases and J 3 bases, leaving 11 bases between the germline ends. This CDR3 is 15 amino acids long. The germline gives CDR1 SGHNT, CDR2 YYREEE (reference sequence). The CDR3 DNA is TGTGCCAGCAGCTTGGTGGGGTCCCTAACAGATACGCAGTATTTT. It is translated as CASSLVGSLTDTQYF.

The genes are TRBV19 and TRBJ2-4; D not resolved. Germline lookup yields CDR1 LNHDA and CDR2 SQIVND (reference sequence). CDR3 length: 11 residues. Trimming removed 3 bases at V and 11 bases at J, with 8 bases between. The CDR3 loop is CASSIVGLQYF. CDR3 nucleotide sequence: TGTGCCAGTAGTATTGTGGGCCTTCAGTACTTC.

This clone was recorded only once. The chain combines TRBV28 with TRBJ1-5, with 8 bases fitting TRBD1. CDR1 MDHEN and CDR2 SYDVKM come from the germline V gene. The CDR3 runs to 15 residues. J lost 3 bases, V lost 6 bases, and 7 bases had no gene match. The CDR3 coding sequence is TGTGCCAGCAGAATCCCGACAGGGGACAATCAGCCCCAGCATTTT. Its protein is CASRIPTGDNQPQHF.

This clone came up once. V gene TRBV9 combines with J gene TRBJ1-1; TRBD1 matches at 7 bases. The V gene's germline CDR1 is SGDLS and CDR2 YYNGEE. The CDR3 loop spans 14 amino acids. The V gene end was trimmed by 0 bases and the J gene end by 8 bases; junction bases not matched to a gene: 7. This chain's CDR3 is CASSVDPDRAEAFF. The CDR3, as DNA: TGTGCCAGCAGCGTAGACCCCGACAGGGCCGAAGCTTTCTTT.

The V call is TRBV28, the J call TRBJ1-2; TRBD1 aligns across 9 bases. CDR1 MDHEN and CDR2 SYDVKM come from the germline V gene. This CDR3 has 18 amino acids. Trimming removed 4 bases from V and 0 bases from J; junction bases left unmatched: 12. The CDR3 bases are TGTGCCAGCAGTTCCGGGACCGGGACAGGGAACACTAACTATGGCTACACCTTC. Its protein is CASSSGTGTGNTNYGYTF.

The rearrangement uses TRBV6-5 and TRBJ1-1; 7 bases align to TRBD1. The germline gives CDR1 MNHEY, CDR2 SVGAGI. V shed 7 bases, J shed 4 bases, and the junction held 6 bases outside the gene matches. This CDR3 has 13 amino acids. CDR3 DNA: TGTGCCAGCAAGGGACAGACGGGCACTGAAGCTTTCTTT. Translating it yields CASKGQTGTEAFF.

As to this clone: Other DNA sequences in the sample encode the same CDR3. The chain uses TRBV19 and TRBJ2-1, with TRBD2 matching 10 bases. The trim removed 3 bases at V and 2 bases at J, leaving 4 bases unmatched. CDR3 length: 16 amino acids. Germline V CDR1 and CDR2: LNHDA, SQIVND (reference sequence). CDR3 in DNA: TGTGCCAGTAGTATTAGGCTAGCGGGGGCCTACAATGAGCAGTTCTTC. This sequence encodes CASSIRLAGAYNEQFF.

Concerning this clone: One end of the junction fails to match germline, which may point to a read error. The genes are TRBV6-6 and TRBJ2-7; D might be TRBD2 (5 bases). Per the germline V gene, CDR1 is MNHNY and CDR2 is SVGAGI (reference sequence). This CDR3 has 12 amino acids. CDR3 nucleotides: TGTGCCAGCAGTTATCGAGGAGCACACGGGGACTTC. Translating it yields CASSYRGAHGDF.

V is TRBV11-2 and J is TRBJ1-1; D perhaps matches TRBD1 (5 bases). This CDR3 spans 15 amino acids. Germline lookup yields CDR1 SGHAT and CDR2 FQNNGV. The V gene lost 1 base and the J gene lost 5 bases, with 14 bases spanning the gap. This CDR3 reads CASSLGWGGRTEAFF. The DNA of the CDR3 is TGTGCCAGCAGCTTAGGATGGGGGGGGAGGACTGAAGCTTTCTTT.

The chain recombines TRBV4-2 with TRBJ1-3; 9 bases fit TRBD1. Germline loops: CDR1 LGHNA, CDR2 YNFKEQ. CDR3 length: 16 residues. V lost 1 base, J lost 1 base, and 2 bases stayed unmatched. The CDR3 DNA reads as TGTGCCAGCAGCCAAGGGGACAGGGTGTCTGGAAACACCATATATTTT. Encoded protein: CASSQGDRVSGNTIYF.

The chain has TRBV9 and TRBJ2-1; the match to TRBD2 covers 7 bases. The CDR3 contains 18 residues. J was trimmed by 7 bases and V by 2 bases; bases with no gene match: 18. Germline V gives CDR1 SGDLS, CDR2 YYNGEE. The CDR3 bases are TGTGCCAGCAGCGTTGGGGTTAATGTGGCGGGAGACTGGAATGAGCAGTTCTTC. This encodes CASSVGVNVAGDWNEQFF.

The V call is TRBV5-4, the J call TRBJ2-1, with D perhaps matching TRBD1 (5 bases). The CDR3 runs to 16 residues. Germline V gene lookup returns CDR1 SGHNT and CDR2 YYREEE (reference sequence). Trimming cost V 0 bases and J 10 bases, with 20 bases left between them. The CDR3 reads CASSLGRTSPNGEQFF. The CDR3 DNA reads TGTGCCAGCAGCTTGGGCCGGACATCCCCCAATGGGGAGCAGTTCTTC.

This clone appeared a single time. The chain uses TRBV5-5 and TRBJ1-2, with a tentative D call TRBD1 (6 bases). Germline V gene sequence: CDR1 SGHKS, CDR2 YYEKEE (reference sequence). The V and J ends lost 2 bases and 4 bases respectively, with 15 bases between them. The CDR3 sequence is 15 residues long. The CDR3 bases are TGTGCCAGCAGCTTTACTTCCTCAGGGGCCTATGGCTACACCTTC. It translates to CASSFTSSGAYGYTF. Combining the CDR3 with reference TRBV5-5 and TRBJ1-2 gives the whole variable domain DAGVTQSPTHLIKTRGQQVTLRCSPISGHKSVSWYQQVLGQGPQFIFQYYEKEERGRGNFPDRFSARQFPNYSSELNVNALLLGDSALYLCASSFTSSGAYGYTFGSGTRLTVV.

The J gene is TRBJ2-1, the V gene TRBV7-8; D unresolved. CDR3 length: 16 residues. Germline CDR1 is SGHVS and CDR2 is FQNEAQ. Trimming pared 4 bases from V and 5 bases from J, leaving 18 bases between. CDR3 amino acids: CASSSGLAKPNNEQFF. For the CDR3, the DNA is TGTGCCAGCAGCTCCGGGTTGGCCAAACCAAACAATGAGCAGTTCTTC.

V and J are TRBV6-2 or TRBV6-3 and TRBJ2-5, with 7 bases fitting TRBD1. The ends lost 2 bases at V and 3 bases at J; junction bases unmatched: 9. This CDR3 is built from 16 residues. Germline values: CDR1 MNHEY, CDR2 SVGEGT. The CDR3 region is CASSYRGGANKETQYF. In nucleotides, the CDR3 is TGTGCCAGCAGTTACCGAGGGGGCGCGAATAAAGAGACCCAGTACTTC.

The genes are TRBV29-1 and TRBJ2-7; 7 bases align to TRBD1. Germline values: CDR1 SQVTM, CDR2 ANQGSEA. This CDR3 is built from 13 residues. The ends lost 2 bases at V and 2 bases at J; junction bases unmatched: 3. The CDR3 here is CSVERQGTYEQYF. The CDR3 DNA is TGCAGCGTTGAAAGACAGGGAACCTACGAGCAGTACTTC.

J is TRBJ1-1 and V is TRBV5-6; D may be TRBD1 (6 bases). Between the trimmed V and J ends, which lost 5 bases and 7 bases, there was a span of 21 bases. The germline CDR1 and CDR2 sequences are SGHDT and YYEEEE. The CDR3 is 15 residues long. CDR3 coding DNA: TGTGCCAGCAGATCCTCGAGGGGGAGCTACCTTGAAGCTTTCTTT. Its translation: CASRSSRGSYLEAFF.

V and J are TRBV9 and TRBJ2-3; D is uncertain. The germline CDR1 and CDR2 sequences are SGDLS and YYNGEE. Trimming removed 0 bases from V and 2 bases from J, with 10 bases in between. The length of the CDR3 is 15 residues. DNA of the CDR3: TGTGCCAGCAGCGTAGACAGTTGGGACACAGATACGCAGTATTTT. This gives the protein CASSVDSWDTDTQYF.

This clone has only one observation. This chain uses TRBV7-2 with TRBJ2-7, with a tentative D call TRBD1 (6 bases). The CDR3 is made up of 19 amino acids. Germline V gives CDR1 SGHTA, CDR2 FQGNSA. The V end lost 4 bases, the J end lost 0 bases, and 25 bases lay between the germline ends. CDR3 sequence: CASSSPTELGAKSSYEQYF. Here the CDR3 DNA reads TGTGCCAGCAGCTCCCCCACAGAGTTGGGGGCAAAGAGCTCCTACGAGCAGTACTTC.

This clone was recorded once. The chain carries TRBV19 and TRBJ2-3; possibly TRBD1 or TRBD2 for D (5 bases each). V gave up 4 bases and J gave up 4 bases, with 15 bases separating them. CDR3 length: 15 amino acids. Germline V gene sequence: CDR1 LNHDA, CDR2 SQIVND (reference sequence). CDR3 sequence: CASSTGTRGADTQYF. The CDR3 coding sequence is TGTGCCAGTAGTACCGGGACCAGAGGGGCAGATACGCAGTATTTT.

The chain has TRBV3-1 (or the pseudogene TRBV3-2) and TRBJ2-1; 8 bases agree with TRBD1. With V trimmed by 4 bases and J by 8 bases, 10 bases remained unmatched. Germline CDR1 reads LGHDT; CDR2 reads YNNKEL (reference sequence). The CDR3 extends over 15 amino acids. CDR3 in DNA: TGTGCCAGCAGCCCGGACAGGGATTGGGTTGATGAGCAGTTCTTC. It encodes CASSPDRDWVDEQFF.

V and J are TRBV29-1 and TRBJ1-1; 11 bases are shared with TRBD1. After removal of 6 bases from V and 4 bases from J, the junction contained 4 bases not matched to a gene. This CDR3 has 13 residues. Germline values: CDR1 SQVTM, CDR2 ANQGSEA. As DNA, the CDR3 is TGCAGCGTGCCCGGGACAGGGGGCACTGAAGCTTTCTTT. It translates to CSVPGTGGTEAFF.

The chain combines TRBV5-1 with TRBJ1-2, with D possibly matching TRBD1 (5 bases). CDR3 length equals 16 residues. Germline V gives CDR1 SGHRS, CDR2 YFSETQ. V was cut by 4 bases and J by 4 bases, with 20 bases left in between. The CDR3 DNA reads as TGCGCCAGCAGCCTCCGTCAGGGCCAGGGCTCCTATGGCTACACCTTC. It translates to CASSLRQGQGSYGYTF.